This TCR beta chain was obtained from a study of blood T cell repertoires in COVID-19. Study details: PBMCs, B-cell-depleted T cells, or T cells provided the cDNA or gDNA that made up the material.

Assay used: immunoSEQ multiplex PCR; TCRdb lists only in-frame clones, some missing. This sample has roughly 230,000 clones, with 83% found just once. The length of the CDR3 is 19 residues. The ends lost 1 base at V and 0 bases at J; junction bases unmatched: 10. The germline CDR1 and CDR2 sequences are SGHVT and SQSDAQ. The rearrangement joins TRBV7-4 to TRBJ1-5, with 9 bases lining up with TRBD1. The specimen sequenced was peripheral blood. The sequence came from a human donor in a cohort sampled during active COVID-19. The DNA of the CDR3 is TGTGCCAGCAGCTTAGAAAGCAAGGGACAGGGTCATAGCAATCAGCCCCAGCATTTT. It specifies CASSLESKGQGHSNQPQHF.